This TCR beta chain was retrieved from a study of CD8 T cells in ankylosing spondylitis. Study conclusions and caveats: Reportedly, disease-linked clones are significantly enriched in ankylosing spondylitis patients' matched synovial fluid. Clones linked to disease, bearing a CD8+ phenotype, were relatively rare in peripheral blood. A TCR beta motif made of roughly eight highly homologous variants seemed typical of ankylosing spondylitis blood. Certain motif variants had earlier been reported in reactive arthritis synovial fluid and blood.

Quantitative 5'-RACE with molecular barcodes generated TCR beta libraries. TCRdb reprocessed the 5' RACE reads with MiXCR, giving one entry per CDR3 protein. The sample carries fewer than 400,000 distinct CDR3 sequences, more than 20% recorded once. The table lists this clonotype with a few counts. Its antigen is unidentified. Sequenced material: blood, either unsorted or a sorted T cell fraction (not recorded which). The TCR comes from a male donor with ankylosing spondylitis.

CDR3 residues: CASSAYLGNEQFF. The DNA for the CDR3 is TGTGCCAGCAGCGCATATCTAGGTAATGAGCAGTTCTTC. J is TRBJ2-1 and V is TRBV7-3, with D uncertain. V dropped 5 bases and J dropped 7 bases, with 12 bases sitting between them. Germline lookup yields CDR1 SGHTA and CDR2 FQGTGA. This CDR3 is 13 amino acids long.